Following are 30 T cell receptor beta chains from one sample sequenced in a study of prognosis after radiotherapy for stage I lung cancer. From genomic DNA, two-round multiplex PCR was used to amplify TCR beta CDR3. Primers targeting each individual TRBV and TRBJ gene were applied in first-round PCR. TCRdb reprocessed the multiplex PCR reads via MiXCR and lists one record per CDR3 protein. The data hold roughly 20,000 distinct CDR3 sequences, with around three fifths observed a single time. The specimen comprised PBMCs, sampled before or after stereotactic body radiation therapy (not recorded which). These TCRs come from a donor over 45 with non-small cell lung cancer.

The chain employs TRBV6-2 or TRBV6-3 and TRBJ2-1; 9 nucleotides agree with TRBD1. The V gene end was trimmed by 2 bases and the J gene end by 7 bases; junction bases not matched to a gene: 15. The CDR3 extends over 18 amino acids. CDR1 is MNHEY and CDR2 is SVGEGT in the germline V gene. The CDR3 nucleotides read TGTGCCAGCAGTTACGGCCCCCCGGGACAGGGTGCGAGGAATGAGCAGTTCTTC. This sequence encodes CASSYGPPGQGARNEQFF.

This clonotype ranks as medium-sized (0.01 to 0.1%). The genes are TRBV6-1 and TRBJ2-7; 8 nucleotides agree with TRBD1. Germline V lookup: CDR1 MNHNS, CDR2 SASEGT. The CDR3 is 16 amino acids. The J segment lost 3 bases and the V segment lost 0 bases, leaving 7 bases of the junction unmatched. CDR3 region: CASSEAGGQALYEQYF. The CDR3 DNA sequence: TGTGCCAGCAGTGAAGCGGGGGGACAGGCTCTCTACGAGCAGTACTTC.

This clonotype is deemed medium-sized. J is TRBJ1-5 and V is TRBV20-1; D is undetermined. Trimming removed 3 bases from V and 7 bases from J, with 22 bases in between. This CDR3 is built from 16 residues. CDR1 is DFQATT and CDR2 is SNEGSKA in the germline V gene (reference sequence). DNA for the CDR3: TGCAGTGCTAGCGATACCTCGGGTCAGACGAAACAGCCCCAGCATTTT. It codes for CSASDTSGQTKQPQHF.

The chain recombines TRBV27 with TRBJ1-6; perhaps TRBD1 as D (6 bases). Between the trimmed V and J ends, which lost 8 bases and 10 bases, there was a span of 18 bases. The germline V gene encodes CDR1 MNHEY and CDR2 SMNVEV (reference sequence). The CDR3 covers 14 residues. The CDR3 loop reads CASVRSVRGSPLHF. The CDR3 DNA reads TGTGCCAGCGTGCGGTCGGTGAGGGGGTCACCCCTCCACTTT.

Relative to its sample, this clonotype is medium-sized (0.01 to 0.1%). This chain's CDR3 is CSARDFSNYEQYF. DNA of the CDR3: TGCAGTGCTAGGGACTTCTCGAACTACGAGCAGTACTTC. This chain connects TRBV20-1 to TRBJ2-7; maybe TRBD2 (5 bases). The CDR3 is made up of 13 amino acids. Trimming shortened V by 3 bases and J by 3 bases, and 12 bases separated the two germline ends. In germline, CDR1 is DFQATT, CDR2 SNEGSKA (reference sequence).

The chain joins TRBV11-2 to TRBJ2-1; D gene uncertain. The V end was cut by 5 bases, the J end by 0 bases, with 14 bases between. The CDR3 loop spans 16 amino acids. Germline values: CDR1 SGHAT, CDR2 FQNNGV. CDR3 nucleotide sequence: TGTGCCAGCAGCCCGAGGATCTGGAGCTCCTACAATGAGCAGTTCTTC. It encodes CASSPRIWSSYNEQFF.

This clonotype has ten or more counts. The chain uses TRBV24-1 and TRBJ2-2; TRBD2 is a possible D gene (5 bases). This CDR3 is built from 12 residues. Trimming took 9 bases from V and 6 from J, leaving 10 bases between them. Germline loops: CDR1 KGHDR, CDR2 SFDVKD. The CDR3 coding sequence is TGTGCCACCGGAGGTGATGCCGGGGAGCTGTTTTTT. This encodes CATGGDAGELFF.

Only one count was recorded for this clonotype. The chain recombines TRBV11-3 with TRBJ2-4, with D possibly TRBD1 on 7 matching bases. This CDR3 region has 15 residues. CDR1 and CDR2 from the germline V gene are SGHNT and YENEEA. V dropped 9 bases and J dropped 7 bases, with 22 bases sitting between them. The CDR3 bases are TGTGCCAGTTCCGCAGGGGGGCAGGGAGGCAACATTCAGTACTTC. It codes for CASSAGGQGGNIQYF.

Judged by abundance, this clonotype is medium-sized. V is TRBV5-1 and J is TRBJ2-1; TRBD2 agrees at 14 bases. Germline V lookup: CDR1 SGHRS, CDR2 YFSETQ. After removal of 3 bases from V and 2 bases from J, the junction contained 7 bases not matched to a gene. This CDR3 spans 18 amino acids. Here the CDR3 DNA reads TGCGCCAGCAGCTGGGGACTAGCGGGAGATGGCGCCTACAATGAGCAGTTCTTC. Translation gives CASSWGLAGDGAYNEQFF.

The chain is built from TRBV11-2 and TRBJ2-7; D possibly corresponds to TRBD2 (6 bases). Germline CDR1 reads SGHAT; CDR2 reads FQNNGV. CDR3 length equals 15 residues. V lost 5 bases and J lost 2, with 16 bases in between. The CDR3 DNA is TGTGCCAGCAGCGATACCACCGGGAGTACCTACGAGCAGTACTTC. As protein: CASSDTTGSTYEQYF. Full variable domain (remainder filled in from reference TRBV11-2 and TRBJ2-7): EAGVAQSPRYKIIEKRQSVAFWCNPISGHATLYWYQQILGQGPKLLIQFQNNGVVDDSQLPKDRFSAERLKGVDSTLKIQPAKLEDSAVYLCASSDTTGSTYEQYFGPGTRLTVT.

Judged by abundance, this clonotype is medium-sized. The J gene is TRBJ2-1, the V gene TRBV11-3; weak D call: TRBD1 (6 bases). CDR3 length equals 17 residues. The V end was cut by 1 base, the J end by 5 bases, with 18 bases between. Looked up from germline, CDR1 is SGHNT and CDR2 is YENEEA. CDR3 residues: CASSLGGTGWGHNEQFF. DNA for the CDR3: TGTGCCAGCAGCTTAGGGGGTACAGGGTGGGGACACAATGAGCAGTTCTTC.

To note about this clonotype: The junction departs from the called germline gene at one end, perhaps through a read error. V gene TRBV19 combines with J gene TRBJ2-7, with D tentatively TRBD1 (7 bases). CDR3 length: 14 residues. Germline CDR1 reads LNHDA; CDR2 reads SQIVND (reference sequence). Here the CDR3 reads CVSSQGGSSYEQYF. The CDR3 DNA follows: TGTGTCAGTAGCCAGGGGGGAAGCTCCTACGAGCAGTACTTC.

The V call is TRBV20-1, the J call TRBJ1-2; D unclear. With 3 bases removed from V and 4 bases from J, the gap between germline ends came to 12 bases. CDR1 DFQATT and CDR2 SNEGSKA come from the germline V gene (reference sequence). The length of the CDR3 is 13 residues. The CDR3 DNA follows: TGCAGTGCTAGGGCTCAAGATCGCTATGGCTACACCTTC. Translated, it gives CSARAQDRYGYTF.

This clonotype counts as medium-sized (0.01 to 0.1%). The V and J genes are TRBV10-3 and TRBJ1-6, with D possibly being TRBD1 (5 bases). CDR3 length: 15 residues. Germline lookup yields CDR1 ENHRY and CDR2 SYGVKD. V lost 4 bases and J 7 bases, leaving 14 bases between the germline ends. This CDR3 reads CAISVKGDVNSPLHF. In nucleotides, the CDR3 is TGTGCCATCAGTGTTAAAGGGGATGTGAATTCACCCCTCCACTTT.

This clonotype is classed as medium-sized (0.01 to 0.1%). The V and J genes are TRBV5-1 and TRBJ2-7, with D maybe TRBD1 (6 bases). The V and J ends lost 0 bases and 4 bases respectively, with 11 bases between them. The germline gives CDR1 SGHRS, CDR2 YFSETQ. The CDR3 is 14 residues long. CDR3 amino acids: CASSLDLGGYEQYF. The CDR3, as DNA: TGCGCCAGCAGCTTGGATTTAGGGGGTTACGAGCAGTACTTC.

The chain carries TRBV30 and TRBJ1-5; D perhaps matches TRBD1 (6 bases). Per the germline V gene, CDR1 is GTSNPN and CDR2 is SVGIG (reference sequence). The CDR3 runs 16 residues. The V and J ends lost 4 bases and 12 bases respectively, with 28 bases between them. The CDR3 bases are TGTGCCTGGACAATGTCGGGGGGACATAGCAATCAGTTCCAGCATTTT. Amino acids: CAWTMSGGHSNQFQHF.

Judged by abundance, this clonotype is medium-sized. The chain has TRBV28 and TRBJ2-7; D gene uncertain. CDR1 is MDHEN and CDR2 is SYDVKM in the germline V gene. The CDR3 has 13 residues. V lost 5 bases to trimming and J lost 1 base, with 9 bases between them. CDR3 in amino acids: CASSEALSYEQYF. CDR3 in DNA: TGTGCCAGCAGTGAAGCGTTGTCCTACGAGCAGTACTTC.

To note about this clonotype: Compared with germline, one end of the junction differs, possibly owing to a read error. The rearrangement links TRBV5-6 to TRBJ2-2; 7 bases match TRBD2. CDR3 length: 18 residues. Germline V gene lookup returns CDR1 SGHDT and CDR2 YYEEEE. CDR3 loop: CASRVGLEGRPKTGELFF. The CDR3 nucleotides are TGTGCCAGCAGGGTCGGACTAGAGGGGCGTCCGAAAACCGGGGAGCTGTTTTTT.

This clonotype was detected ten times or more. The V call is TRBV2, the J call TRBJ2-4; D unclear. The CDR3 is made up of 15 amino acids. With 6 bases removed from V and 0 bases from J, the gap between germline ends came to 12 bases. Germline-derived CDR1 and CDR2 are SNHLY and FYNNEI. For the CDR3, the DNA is TGTGCCAGCAGGACGGACGTACTAGCCAAAAACATTCAGTACTTC. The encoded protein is CASRTDVLAKNIQYF.

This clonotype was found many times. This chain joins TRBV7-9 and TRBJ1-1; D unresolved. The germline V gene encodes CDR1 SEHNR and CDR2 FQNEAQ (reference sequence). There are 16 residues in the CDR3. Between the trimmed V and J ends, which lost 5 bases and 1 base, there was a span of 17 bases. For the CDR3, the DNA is TGTGCCAGCAGCCCAGAATTGGGGAAGTCGAACACTGAAGCTTTCTTT. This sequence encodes CASSPELGKSNTEAFF.

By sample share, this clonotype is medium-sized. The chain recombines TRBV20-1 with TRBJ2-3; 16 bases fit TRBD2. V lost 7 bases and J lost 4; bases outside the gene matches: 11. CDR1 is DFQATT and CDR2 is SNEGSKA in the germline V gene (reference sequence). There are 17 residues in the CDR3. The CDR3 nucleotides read TGCAGTGTCCCGGGACTAGCGGGAGGGACTAGGCCAGATACGCAGTATTTT. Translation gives CSVPGLAGGTRPDTQYF.

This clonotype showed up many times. CDR3 sequence: CASSLGRLEGKLFF. The CDR3 bases are TGCGCCAGCAGCTTGGGGAGGCTGGAGGGAAAACTGTTTTTT. The rearrangement joins TRBV5-1 to TRBJ1-4; D is undetermined. Trimming left V 0 bases short and J 10 bases short, with 13 bases between. Germline CDR1 is SGHRS and CDR2 is YFSETQ. This CDR3 is 14 amino acids long.

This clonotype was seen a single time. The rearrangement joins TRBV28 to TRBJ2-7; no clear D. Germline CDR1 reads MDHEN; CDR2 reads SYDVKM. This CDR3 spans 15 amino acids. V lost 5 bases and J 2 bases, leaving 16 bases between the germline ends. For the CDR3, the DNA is TGTGCCAGCAGTCCAGGAGTGAGCCCTGCCTACGAGCAGTACTTC. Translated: CASSPGVSPAYEQYF.

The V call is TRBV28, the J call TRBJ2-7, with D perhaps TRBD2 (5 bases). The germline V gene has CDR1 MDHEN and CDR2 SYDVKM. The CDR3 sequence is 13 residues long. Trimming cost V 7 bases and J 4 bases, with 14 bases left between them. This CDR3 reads CASMVGIVYEQYF. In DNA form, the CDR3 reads TGTGCCAGCATGGTCGGGATTGTGTACGAGCAGTACTTC.

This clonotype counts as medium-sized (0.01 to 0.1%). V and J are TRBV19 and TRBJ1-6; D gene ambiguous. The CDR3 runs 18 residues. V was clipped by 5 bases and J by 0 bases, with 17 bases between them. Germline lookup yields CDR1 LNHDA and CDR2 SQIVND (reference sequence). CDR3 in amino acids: CASSPRGAHSSYNSPLHF. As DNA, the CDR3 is TGTGCCAGTAGTCCCCGAGGAGCCCATAGCTCCTATAATTCACCCCTCCACTTT.

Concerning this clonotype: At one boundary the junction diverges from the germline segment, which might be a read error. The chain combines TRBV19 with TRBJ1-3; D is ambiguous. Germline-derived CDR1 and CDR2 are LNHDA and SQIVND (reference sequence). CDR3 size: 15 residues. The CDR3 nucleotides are TGTACCAGTATCCCCAGGCCGGGTTTTGGAAACACCATATATTTT. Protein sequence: CTSIPRPGFGNTIYF.

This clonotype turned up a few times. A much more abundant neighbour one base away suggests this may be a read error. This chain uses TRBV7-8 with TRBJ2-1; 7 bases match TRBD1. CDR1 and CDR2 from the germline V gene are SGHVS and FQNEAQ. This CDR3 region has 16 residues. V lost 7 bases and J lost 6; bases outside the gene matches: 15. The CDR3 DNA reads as TGTGCCAGCATCTCCATAGCCGGGACAGCTTCCAATGAGCAGTTCTTC. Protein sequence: CASISIAGTASNEQFF. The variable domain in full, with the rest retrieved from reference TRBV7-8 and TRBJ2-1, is GAGVSQSPRYKVAKRGQDVALRCDPISGHVSLFWYQQALGQGPEFLTYFQNEAQLDKSGLPSDRFFAERPEGSVSTLKIQRTQQEDSAVYLCASISIAGTASNEQFFGPGTRLTVL.

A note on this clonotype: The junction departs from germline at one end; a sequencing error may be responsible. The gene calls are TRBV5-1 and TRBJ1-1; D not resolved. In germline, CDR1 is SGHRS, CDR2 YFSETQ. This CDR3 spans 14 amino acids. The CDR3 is CASSVSPVGTEVFF. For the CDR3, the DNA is TGCGCCAGCAGCGTGAGCCCAGTTGGCACTGAAGTTTTCTTT.

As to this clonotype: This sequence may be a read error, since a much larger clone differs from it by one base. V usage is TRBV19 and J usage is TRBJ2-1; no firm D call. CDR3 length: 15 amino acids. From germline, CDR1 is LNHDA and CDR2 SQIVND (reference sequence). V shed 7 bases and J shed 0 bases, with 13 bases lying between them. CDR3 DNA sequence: TGTGCCAGTATCCGCGCCGCAGCCTCCTACAATGAGCAGTTCTTC. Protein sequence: CASIRAAASYNEQFF.

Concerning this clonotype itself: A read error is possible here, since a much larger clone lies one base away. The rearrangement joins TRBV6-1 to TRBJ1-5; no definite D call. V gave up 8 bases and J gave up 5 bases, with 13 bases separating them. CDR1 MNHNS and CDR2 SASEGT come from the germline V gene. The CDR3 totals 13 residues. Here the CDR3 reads CASGPRSDQPQHF. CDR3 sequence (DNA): TGTGCCAGCGGCCCCAGGTCCGATCAGCCCCAGCATTTT.